Below, 10 T cell receptor beta chains from the same sample are listed, as sequenced in a study of cytomegalovirus exposure and HLA in healthy donors. This PCR relied on a set of 60 Vbeta primers and 13 Jbeta primers. TCRdb's table, derived via immunoSEQ multiplex PCR, lists solely in-frame clones and lacks some. The table shows about 81,000 clones, with over 80% occurring only once. Sequencing was carried out using PBMCs. These receptors were taken from a man aged 18 to 35 in good health and CMV-seronegative.

V gene TRBV6-1 combines with J gene TRBJ2-5; D gene uncertain. Trimming took 0 bases from V and 7 from J, leaving 12 bases between them. The germline V gene has CDR1 MNHNS and CDR2 SASEGT. The CDR3 totals 14 residues. CDR3 region: CASSEASEGGTQYF. The CDR3 DNA reads as TGTGCCAGCAGTGAAGCGAGCGAAGGCGGGACCCAGTACTTC.

This chain connects TRBV27 to TRBJ1-1; D is possibly TRBD1 (5 bases). The CDR3 is 13 residues long. The V end lost 5 bases, the J end lost 1 base, and 8 bases lay between the germline ends. Looked up from germline, CDR1 is MNHEY and CDR2 is SMNVEV (reference sequence). CDR3 in DNA: TGTGCCAGCAGTGGACATACGAACACTGAAGCTTTCTTT. It codes for CASSGHTNTEAFF.

The rearrangement links TRBV6-5 to TRBJ2-1; 10 nucleotides agree with TRBD2. V lost 2 bases to trimming and J lost 6 bases; unmatched junction nucleotides: 4. The CDR3 length is 15 residues. Germline values: CDR1 MNHEY, CDR2 SVGAGI. The DNA for the CDR3 is TGTGCCAGCAGTTACCTAGCGGGAGTCGGCAATGAGCAGTTCTTC. Protein: CASSYLAGVGNEQFF.

The rearrangement links TRBV5-4 to TRBJ2-5; a weak D match, TRBD2 (5 bases). The CDR3 length is 15 residues. V was clipped by 0 bases and J by 5 bases, with 14 bases between them. The V gene's germline CDR1 is SGHNT and CDR2 YYREEE (reference sequence). CDR3: CASSLGTSSSETQYF. CDR3 DNA sequence: TGTGCCAGCAGCTTGGGAACTAGTTCTTCTGAGACCCAGTACTTC. Supplemented by reference TRBV5-4 and TRBJ2-5, the full variable domain reads ETGVTQSPTHLIKTRGQQVTLRCSSQSGHNTVSWYQQALGQGPQFIFQYYREEENGRGNFPPRFSGLQFPNYSSELNVNALELDDSALYLCASSLGTSSSETQYFGPGTRLLVL.

V gene TRBV27 combines with J gene TRBJ2-5; TRBD2 matches at 9 bases. V was pared by 0 bases and J by 1 base, with 9 bases of the junction left unmatched. This CDR3 spans 18 amino acids. Germline CDR1 MNHEY, CDR2 SMNVEV (reference sequence). The CDR3 DNA reads TGTGCCAGCAGTTTATCTGCGTCGGGTAGCGGGGGCCAAGAGACCCAGTACTTC. Translated: CASSLSASGSGGQETQYF.

V gene TRBV28 combines with J gene TRBJ1-1; TRBD1 matches 11 bases. This CDR3 is 15 amino acids long. J lost 5 bases, V lost 5 bases, and 7 bases had no gene match. Germline-derived CDR1 and CDR2 are MDHEN and SYDVKM. For the CDR3, the DNA is TGTGCCAGCAGTGCAAGTGGGACAGGGGGAACTGAAGCTTTCTTT. Its translation: CASSASGTGGTEAFF.

J is TRBJ1-4 and V is TRBV11-2, with a tentative D call TRBD1 (5 bases). Trimming removed 0 bases from V and 0 bases from J, with 11 bases in between. The CDR3 covers 17 residues. Germline-derived CDR1 and CDR2 are SGHAT and FQNNGV. The DNA of the CDR3 is TGTGCCAGCAGCTTAGAGGGCTGGGGGGCAACTAATGAAAAACTGTTTTTT. Encoded protein: CASSLEGWGATNEKLFF. Complete variable domain (other parts from reference TRBV11-2 and TRBJ1-4): EAGVAQSPRYKIIEKRQSVAFWCNPISGHATLYWYQQILGQGPKLLIQFQNNGVVDDSQLPKDRFSAERLKGVDSTLKIQPAKLEDSAVYLCASSLEGWGATNEKLFFGSGTQLSVL.

The chain recombines TRBV7-9 with TRBJ2-1; 8 nucleotides align to TRBD1. Germline lookup yields CDR1 SEHNR and CDR2 FQNEAQ (reference sequence). The CDR3 has 13 amino acids. Trimming cost V 8 bases and J 6 bases; bases outside gene matches: 6. CDR3 amino acids: CASLQGAGNEQFF. The DNA of the CDR3 is TGTGCCAGCCTTCAGGGGGCAGGCAATGAGCAGTTCTTC. Drawing the rest from reference TRBV7-9 and TRBJ2-1, the complete variable domain is DTGVSQNPRHKITKRGQNVTFRCDPISEHNRLYWYRQTLGQGPEFLTYFQNEAQLEKSRLLSDRFSAERPKGSFSTLEIQRTEQGDSAMYLCASLQGAGNEQFFGPGTRLTVL.

The chain recombines TRBV6-5 with TRBJ2-7; a possible D gene is TRBD2 (5 bases). The V end was cut by 0 bases, the J end by 7 bases, with 13 bases between. CDR3 length: 14 residues. Germline CDR1 and CDR2: MNHEY and SVGAGI. The CDR3 here is CASSYSRVSREQYF. The CDR3 bases are TGTGCCAGCAGTTACTCGAGGGTCTCGCGGGAGCAGTACTTC.

The V and J genes are TRBV27 and TRBJ2-1; possible D gene TRBD1, 6 bases. V dropped 5 bases and J dropped 7 bases, with 21 bases sitting between them. Germline CDR1 is MNHEY and CDR2 is SMNVEV (reference sequence). This CDR3 region has 16 residues. The CDR3 region is CASSRPPEAGDNEQFF. CDR3 DNA: TGTGCCAGCAGTCGGCCCCCCGAGGCAGGGGATAATGAGCAGTTCTTC.